The count of the clone carrying this TCR beta chain is one. The target antigen is unknown. Generated by immunoSEQ multiplex PCR, the TCRdb table keeps only in-frame clones and is missing some. The repertoire holds 96,000 or so clones, with approximately 90% as singletons. The entry originates in a study of graft-versus-host responses after intestinal transplantation. Study-level information: All recipients got anti-thymocyte globulin induction, then tacrolimus and steroids for three to four years.

General study results and limits: GvH clones were found in recipient marrow; some appeared first in ileum or blood.

The CDR3 runs 12 residues. The germline gives CDR1 GTSNPN, CDR2 SVGIG (reference sequence). With 0 bases removed from V and 4 bases from J, the gap between germline ends came to 4 bases. Sequenced here: unstimulated CD4+ T cells sorted from spleen or lymph node cells, sampled before intestinal transplant. The receptor was isolated from a human donor who received an intestinal transplant. The V call is TRBV30, the J call TRBJ1-5, with D uncertain. Written as DNA, the CDR3 is TGTGCCTGGAGTGTCGGTAATCAGCCCCAGCATTTT. Translating gives CAWSVGNQPQHF.